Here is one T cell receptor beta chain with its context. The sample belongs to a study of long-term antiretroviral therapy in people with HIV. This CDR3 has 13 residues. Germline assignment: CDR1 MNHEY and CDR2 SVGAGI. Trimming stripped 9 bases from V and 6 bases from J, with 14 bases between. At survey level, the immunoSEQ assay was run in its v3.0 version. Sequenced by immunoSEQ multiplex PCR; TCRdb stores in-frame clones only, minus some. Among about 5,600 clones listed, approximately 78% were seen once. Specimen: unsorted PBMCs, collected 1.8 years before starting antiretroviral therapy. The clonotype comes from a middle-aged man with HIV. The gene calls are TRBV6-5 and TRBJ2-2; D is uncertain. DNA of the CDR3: TGTGCCAGTCGTCGCGAGCTCTCCGGGGAGCTGTTTTTT. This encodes CASRRELSGELFF.